This entry concerns a single T cell receptor (beta chain). The table lists this clonotype with many counts. It has no known antigen specificity. No much larger clone is present one base from it, and per-base qualities are unavailable. This sample is drawn from a study of T-cell reconstitution after alpha-beta-depleted transplantation in children (dated by TCRdb to about 2016). Context from the whole study: Using TCR repertoire profiling, the study quantitatively followed how T-cell immune reconstitution unfolded in children after TCRalphabeta/CD19-depleted allogeneic hematopoietic cell transplantation. What the authors observed across the whole study: The apparently early alphabetaT-cell count recovery about two months after transplant was reportedly dependent on only several hundred rapidly expanded clones derived from non-depleted graft cells. In some patients, high TCRbeta diversity at day 60 was attributed to recipient T cells and intrathymic progenitors that had survived conditioning. The frequencies of hyperexpanded clones fell over the following months, and after one year, T-cell counts and TCRbeta diversity were mostly attributed to newly produced T cells.

Trimming takes 4 bases from V and 2 bases from J, and the germline ends sit 11 bases apart. The germline V gene yields MDHEN for CDR1 and SYDVKM for CDR2. Reading from cysteine to phenylalanine, the CDR3 counts 15 amino acids. CDR3 DNA only is kept here, 45 bases in frame from base 1. Library preparation employed PCR. The sequencer was an Illumina HiSeq 2500. To normalize quantification of the TCRbeta repertoire, the TCR libraries were built with molecular barcoding that relied on unique molecular identifiers. TCRdb reprocessed the public reads (quality trimming at Q25 with fastp, clone calling with MiXCR) and kept in-frame beta chains. Identical CDR3 protein sequences are pooled into one entry, listed with their most common genes and DNA. The table for this sample lists 540,000 or so distinct CDR3 sequences; 20% to 25% of them were counted only once. In total, the top ten clones hold 11% to 15% of the sample.

Read against the paper, the sample's treatment or condition label means: allogeneic hematopoietic cell transplantation with graft depleted of TCRalphabeta T cells and CD19 B cells. The children who served as transplant recipients had been given grafts of TCRalphabeta/CD19-depleted allogeneic hematopoietic cells. The TCR comes from a boy less than two years old who had a stem cell transplant for acute myeloid leukemia, so the T cells may come from the graft donor. Specimen: PBMCs, mostly from graft donor cells, collected 360 days after TCRalphabeta/CD19-depleted stem cell transplant. In this chain, TRBV28 is recombined with TRBJ2-2; no confident D gene assignment can be made. The DNA sequence is TGTGCCAGCAGTTGGTTCGGACCCAACACCGGGGAGCTGTTTTTT. The resulting protein is CASSWFGPNTGELFF.